The next 15 T cell receptor beta chains were all read from a single sample in a study of Ad26.COV2.S vaccination and SARS-CoV-2 variants (dated by TCRdb to the early 2020s). Library method: the immunoSEQ multiplex PCR assay. This immuneACCESS table, as held by TCRdb, lists in-frame sequences with V and J called but not all clones. Of the missing ones, under half trace to an unresolved V gene in checked studies; the others have no known cause. The sample includes approximately 410,000 clones, with around 92% observed a single time. Approximately 1.6% of the sample is taken by the ten largest. Reading the label with the study, this specimen's treatment or condition is: 19 received Ad26.COV2.S at low or high dose, single or two shots; about 5 received placebo; per-sample allocation not given. Repertoires of vaccine and placebo recipients were sequenced from samples taken on day 63 after the first injection.

This material consisted of peripheral blood, taken in a trial of Ad26.COV2.S vaccine versus placebo. These receptors were taken from a person between 18 and 65 years old who received the Ad26.COV2.S COVID-19 vaccine or a placebo.

This chain joins TRBV5-1 and TRBJ2-1; the match to TRBD2 covers 9 bases. The CDR3 runs 15 residues. V gave up 2 bases and J gave up 6 bases; unmatched junction bases: 6. Germline values: CDR1 SGHRS, CDR2 YFSETQ. CDR3: CASSFLAGSPNEQFF. In nucleotides, the CDR3 is TGCGCCAGCAGCTTCCTAGCGGGGAGCCCCAATGAGCAGTTCTTC.

The CDR3 nucleotides read TGCGCCAGCAGCCAAGATATTTTAAGTTTGAACACTGAAGCTTTCTTT. Translating gives CASSQDILSLNTEAFF. The rearrangement uses TRBV4-3 and TRBJ1-1; D uncertain. The CDR3 extends over 16 amino acids. V was shortened by 0 bases and J by 0 bases, with 11 bases between the two germline ends. Per the germline V gene, CDR1 is LGHNA and CDR2 is YSLEER.

This sequence joins TRBV27 and TRBJ1-6; D perhaps matches TRBD1 (6 bases). Trimming cost V 3 bases and J 9 bases, with 12 bases left between them. This CDR3 is 14 amino acids long. The germline gives CDR1 MNHEY, CDR2 SMNVEV (reference sequence). CDR3: CASSLAHRVSPLHF. In DNA form, the CDR3 reads TGTGCCAGCAGTTTGGCCCACAGGGTTTCACCCCTCCACTTT.

The chain uses TRBV4-3 and TRBJ2-2; 7 bases align to TRBD1. This CDR3 has 14 residues. The J segment lost 5 bases and the V segment lost 4 bases, leaving 4 bases of the junction unmatched. Germline CDR1 reads LGHNA; CDR2 reads YSLEER. In DNA form, the CDR3 reads TGCGCCAGCAGCCCGACAGGGTGGACCGGGGAGCTGTTTTTT. This sequence encodes CASSPTGWTGELFF.

J is TRBJ2-6 and V is TRBV2; weak D call: TRBD1 (6 bases). The CDR3 consists of 16 residues. Trimming cost V 5 bases and J 0 bases, with 11 bases left between them. CDR1 and CDR2 from the germline V gene are SNHLY and FYNNEI. The CDR3 loop reads CASSPTGISGANVLTF. For the CDR3, the DNA is TGTGCCAGCAGTCCCACAGGGATCTCTGGGGCCAACGTCCTGACTTTC.

V and J are TRBV30 and TRBJ1-3; D possibly corresponds to TRBD1 (5 bases). V was clipped by 1 base and J by 1 base, with 11 bases between them. Germline values: CDR1 GTSNPN, CDR2 SVGIG (reference sequence). The CDR3 runs to 15 residues. CDR3 amino acids: CAWSAAGLSGNTIYF. Here the CDR3 DNA reads TGTGCCTGGAGTGCGGCAGGGTTATCTGGAAACACCATATATTTT.

This clone has just a few counts. This chain joins TRBV18 and TRBJ2-7; either TRBD1 or TRBD2 may fit D (5 bases each). V dropped 2 bases and J dropped 0 bases, with 17 bases sitting between them. This CDR3 contains 17 residues. The germline gives CDR1 KGHSH, CDR2 LQKENI. The CDR3 region has the DNA TGTGCCAGCTCACCATTAGATCAGGGCGCGGGCTCCTACGAGCAGTACTTC. It is translated as CASSPLDQGAGSYEQYF.

The chain carries TRBV9 and TRBJ2-7; TRBD2 is a possible D gene (6 bases). Germline CDR1 and CDR2: SGDLS and YYNGEE. The CDR3 covers 15 residues. V was clipped by 3 bases and J by 3 bases, with 16 bases between them. The CDR3 region is CASSGGTLDFYEQYF. The CDR3 coding sequence is TGTGCCAGCAGCGGCGGGACTTTAGACTTCTACGAGCAGTACTTC.

The CDR3, as DNA: TGTGCCACCAGTGATTCCACCGTAATGTGCGGGACAGGGGTCTTCTACGAGCAGTACTTC. This encodes CATSDSTVMCGTGVFYEQYF. The chain uses TRBV24-1 and TRBJ2-7, with 10 bases fitting TRBD1. The length of the CDR3 is 20 residues. Germline lookup yields CDR1 KGHDR and CDR2 SFDVKD. J was trimmed by 3 bases and V by 2 bases; bases with no gene match: 18.

The chain uses TRBV5-1 and TRBJ2-7; D call uncertain. Germline V lookup: CDR1 SGHRS, CDR2 YFSETQ. V lost 2 bases to trimming and J lost 4 bases, with 1 base between them. The CDR3 extends over 10 amino acids. The CDR3 bases are TGCGCCAGCAGCTTTTACGAGCAGTACTTC. Its translation: CASSFYEQYF.

The chain combines TRBV19 with TRBJ1-1; D is undetermined. Germline lookup yields CDR1 LNHDA and CDR2 SQIVND (reference sequence). The CDR3 length is 14 residues. V lost 3 bases and J 1 base, leaving 9 bases between the germline ends. The CDR3 bases are TGTGCCAGTAGTATGCGTCAGACGAACACTGAAGCTTTCTTT. Protein product: CASSMRQTNTEAFF.

The chain links TRBV14 to TRBJ2-5; D uncertain. The CDR3 spans 11 residues. The V and J ends lost 1 base and 7 bases respectively, with 4 bases between them. From germline, CDR1 is SGHDN and CDR2 FVKESK. For the CDR3, the DNA is TGTGCCAGCAGCCAAGTGGGGACCCAGTACTTC. Amino acids: CASSQVGTQYF.

The chain joins TRBV9 to TRBJ2-1; no clear D. V lost 3 bases and J 0 bases, leaving 13 bases between the germline ends. The CDR3 consists of 16 residues. Germline V gene lookup returns CDR1 SGDLS and CDR2 YYNGEE. CDR3 coding DNA: TGTGCCAGCAGCGCCAGGAGCCAGAGCTCCTACAATGAGCAGTTCTTC. Its protein product is CASSARSQSSYNEQFF. Using reference TRBV9 and TRBJ2-1 for the parts outside the CDR3, the full variable domain is DSGVTQTPKHLITATGQRVTLRCSPRSGDLSVYWYQQSLDQGLQFLIQYYNGEERAKGNILERFSAQQFPDLHSELNLSSLELGDSALYFCASSARSQSSYNEQFFGPGTRLTVL.

The J gene is TRBJ1-2, the V gene TRBV5-4, with 8 bases matching TRBD1. Germline V gives CDR1 SGHNT, CDR2 YYREEE (reference sequence). V lost 0 bases to trimming and J lost 4 bases; unmatched junction nucleotides: 11. The CDR3 is made up of 17 amino acids. CDR3 loop: CASSLAHPAGGGYGYTF. The CDR3 nucleotides are TGTGCCAGCAGCTTGGCCCACCCGGCAGGGGGCGGCTATGGCTACACCTTC.

The chain recombines TRBV5-1 with TRBJ2-7, with 11 nucleotides matching TRBD1. With V trimmed by 10 bases and J by 6 bases, 3 bases remained unmatched. The CDR3 consists of 11 residues. In germline, CDR1 is SGHRS, CDR2 YFSETQ. The CDR3 region is CAGTGGSEQYF. The CDR3 bases are TGCGCCGGGACAGGGGGAAGCGAGCAGTACTTC.